These 8 T cell receptor beta chains originate from one sample sequenced in a study of blood T cell repertoires in COVID-19. The protocol was immunoSEQ multiplex PCR, while the TCRdb copy is restricted to in-frame clones and leaves out a portion. The data hold 95,000 to 150,000 clones, with 86% observed a single time. Sequencing was carried out using peripheral blood. These receptors originate from a man aged 35 to 55 with acute or convalescent COVID-19.

This chain uses TRBV11-2 with TRBJ1-5; maybe TRBD1 (5 bases). The V gene lost 2 bases and the J gene lost 1 base, with 21 bases spanning the gap. Germline CDR1 is SGHAT and CDR2 is FQNNGV. The CDR3 is 19 residues long. CDR3: CASSLPGKGKRESNQPQHF. DNA of the CDR3: TGTGCCAGCAGCTTACCAGGGAAAGGAAAAAGGGAAAGCAATCAGCCCCAGCATTTT.

This chain connects TRBV5-1 to TRBJ1-1; 8 nucleotides line up with TRBD1. The CDR3 has 16 residues. Per the germline V gene, CDR1 is SGHRS and CDR2 is YFSETQ. With 2 bases clipped from V and 6 bases from J, the junction kept 12 bases outside the gene matches. For the CDR3, the DNA is TGCGCCAGCAGCTTTACAGGGGGAAGAATTAACCCTGAAGCTTTCTTT. Its translation: CASSFTGGRINPEAFF. Full variable domain (missing parts from reference TRBV5-1 and TRBJ1-1): KAGVTQTPRYLIKTRGQQVTLSCSPISGHRSVSWYQQTPGQGLQFLFEYFSETQRNKGNFPGRFSGRQFSNSRSEMNVSTLELGDSALYLCASSFTGGRINPEAFFGQGTRLTVV.

The chain has TRBV7-8 and TRBJ1-2, with D perhaps matching TRBD1 (6 bases). Trimming removed 0 bases from V and 4 bases from J, with 30 bases in between. This CDR3 is 21 amino acids long. Germline V gene data show CDR1 as SGHVS and CDR2 as FQNEAQ. The CDR3 region has the DNA TGTGCCAGCAGCTTAGCCCCGTCACTGTGGGGGCCCAAAGAAAAGGGCTATGGCTACACCTTC. Its translation is CASSLAPSLWGPKEKGYGYTF.

The chain employs TRBV30 and TRBJ2-1; TRBD2 matches at 8 bases. The junction had 9 bases not matched to a gene; V was cut back by 3 bases and J by 8 bases. CDR1 is GTSNPN, CDR2 SVGIG, per germline (reference sequence). The CDR3 spans 14 residues. DNA of the CDR3: TGTGCCTGGAGCCCCGGGGGGGCGTTGGATGAGCAGTTCTTC. Protein: CAWSPGGALDEQFF.

This clone came up once. V is TRBV29-1 and J is TRBJ1-1; D is perhaps TRBD1 (6 bases). The CDR3 is 12 residues long. In germline, CDR1 is SQVTM, CDR2 ANQGSEA. The V end lost 7 bases, the J end lost 3 bases, and 12 bases lay between the germline ends. The CDR3 sequence: CSAVRQDTEAFF. Here the CDR3 DNA reads TGCAGCGCTGTGAGACAGGACACTGAAGCTTTCTTT.

The rearrangement joins TRBV6-1 to TRBJ1-6; D is perhaps TRBD1 (5 bases). Germline V gene lookup returns CDR1 MNHNS and CDR2 SASEGT. This CDR3 region has 13 residues. V was cut by 3 bases and J by 8 bases, with 8 bases left in between. The CDR3 is CASSDRVHSPLHF. The CDR3 DNA is TGTGCCAGCAGTGACAGGGTCCATTCACCCCTCCACTTT.

The chain joins TRBV5-5 to TRBJ2-3; unclear D gene. The length of the CDR3 is 15 residues. Germline V lookup: CDR1 SGHKS, CDR2 YYEKEE (reference sequence). V was cut by 0 bases and J by 0 bases, with 8 bases left in between. The CDR3 is CASSLDARSTDTQYF. CDR3 DNA sequence: TGTGCCAGCAGCTTGGATGCCAGGAGCACAGATACGCAGTATTTT.

This clone was seen a single time. The chain links TRBV19 to TRBJ2-3, with D maybe TRBD1 (5 bases). Germline V lookup: CDR1 LNHDA, CDR2 SQIVND (reference sequence). V lost 6 bases, J lost 2 bases, and 15 bases lay in between. The CDR3 is 15 residues long. The DNA of the CDR3 is TGTGCCAGTAGCCCCCCGGCAGGGAACACAGATACGCAGTATTTT. It yields the protein CASSPPAGNTDTQYF.